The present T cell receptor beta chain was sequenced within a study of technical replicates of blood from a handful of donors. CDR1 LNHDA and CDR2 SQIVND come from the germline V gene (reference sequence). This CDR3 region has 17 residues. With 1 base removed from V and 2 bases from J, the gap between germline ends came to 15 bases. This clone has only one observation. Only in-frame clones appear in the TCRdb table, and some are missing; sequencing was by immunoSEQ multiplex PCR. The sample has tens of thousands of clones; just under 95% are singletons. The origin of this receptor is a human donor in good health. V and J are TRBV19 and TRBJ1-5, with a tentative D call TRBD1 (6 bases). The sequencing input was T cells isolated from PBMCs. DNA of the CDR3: TGTGCCAGTAGTATAGGAGGGGGGGCCGGGGGCAATCAGCCCCAGCATTTT. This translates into CASSIGGGAGGNQPQHF. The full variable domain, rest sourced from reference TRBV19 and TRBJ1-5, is DGGITQSPKYLFRKEGQNVTLSCEQNLNHDAMYWYRQDPGQGLRLIYYSQIVNDFQKGDIAEGYSVSREKKESFPLTVTSAQKNPTAFYLCASSIGGGAGGNQPQHFGDGTRLSIL.